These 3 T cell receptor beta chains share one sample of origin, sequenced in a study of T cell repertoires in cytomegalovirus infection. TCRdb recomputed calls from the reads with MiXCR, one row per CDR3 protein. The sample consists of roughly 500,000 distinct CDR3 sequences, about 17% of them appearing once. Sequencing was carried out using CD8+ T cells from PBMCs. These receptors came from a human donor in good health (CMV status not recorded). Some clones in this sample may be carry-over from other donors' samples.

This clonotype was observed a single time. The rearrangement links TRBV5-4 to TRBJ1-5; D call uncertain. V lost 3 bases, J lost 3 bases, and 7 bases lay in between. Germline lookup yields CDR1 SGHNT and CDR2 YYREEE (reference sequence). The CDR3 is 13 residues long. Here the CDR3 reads CASSSDNNQPQHF. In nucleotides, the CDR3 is TGTGCCAGCAGCTCAGATAACAATCAGCCCCAGCATTTT.

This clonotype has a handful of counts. The CDR3 DNA follows: TGTGCCAGCAGCGGAGACGACAGGGCCAAGACCCAGTACTTC. The encoded protein is CASSGDDRAKTQYF. V and J are TRBV9 and TRBJ2-5; the match to TRBD1 covers 7 bases. V trimming: 3 bases; J trimming: 6 bases; junction bases outside the gene matches: 8. The CDR3 contains 14 residues. CDR1 SGDLS and CDR2 YYNGEE come from the germline V gene. Based on the CDR3 plus reference TRBV9 and TRBJ2-5, the full variable domain is DSGVTQTPKHLITATGQRVTLRCSPRSGDLSVYWYQQSLDQGLQFLIQYYNGEERAKGNILERFSAQQFPDLHSELNLSSLELGDSALYFCASSGDDRAKTQYFGPGTRLLVL.

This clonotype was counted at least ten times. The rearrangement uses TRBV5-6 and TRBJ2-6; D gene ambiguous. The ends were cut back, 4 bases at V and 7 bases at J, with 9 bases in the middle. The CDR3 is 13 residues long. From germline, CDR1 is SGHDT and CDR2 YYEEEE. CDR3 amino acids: CASSATVANVLTF. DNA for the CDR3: TGTGCCAGCAGCGCGACCGTCGCCAACGTCCTGACTTTC. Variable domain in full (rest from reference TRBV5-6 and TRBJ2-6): DAGVTQSPTHLIKTRGQQVTLRCSPKSGHDTVSWYQQALGQGPQFIFQYYEEEERQRGNFPDRFSGHQFPNYSSELNVNALLLGDSALYLCASSATVANVLTFGAGSRLTVL.